The 14 T cell receptor beta chains below come from one sample, sequenced in a study of Graves' ophthalmopathy and Graves' hyperthyroidism. As the template, RNA transcripts were used to amplify TCR beta CDR3 regions. HTBI-primed first-round RT-PCR preceded second-round multiplex PCR. One entry per CDR3 protein results from TCRdb running MiXCR on the multiplex PCR reads. The profile shows 740,000 or so distinct CDR3 sequences, 40% of them singletons. Input material: peripheral blood. These TCRs come from an adult man with Graves' ophthalmopathy.

The chain is built from TRBV7-9 and TRBJ2-7, with 7 nucleotides matching TRBD1. The J segment lost 7 bases and the V segment lost 6 bases, leaving 12 bases of the junction unmatched. The germline gives CDR1 SEHNR, CDR2 FQNEAQ (reference sequence). This CDR3 is built from 14 residues. DNA for the CDR3: TGTGCCAGCAGTCCTCCCCCGACAGGGCGGGAGCAGTACTTC. Translation gives CASSPPPTGREQYF.

A few counts support this clonotype. The V and J genes are TRBV5-4 and TRBJ2-7, with 10 bases identical to TRBD2. Germline assignment: CDR1 SGHNT and CDR2 YYREEE (reference sequence). CDR3 length: 16 amino acids. After removal of 3 bases from V and 0 bases from J, the junction contained 6 bases not matched to a gene. Here the CDR3 DNA reads TGTGCCAGCAGCTCGGCGGGACTAGCGTCCTCCTACGAGCAGTACTTC. Its translation is CASSSAGLASSYEQYF. The full variable domain, with the rest looked up from reference TRBV5-4 and TRBJ2-7, is ETGVTQSPTHLIKTRGQQVTLRCSSQSGHNTVSWYQQALGQGPQFIFQYYREEENGRGNFPPRFSGLQFPNYSSELNVNALELDDSALYLCASSSAGLASSYEQYFGPGTRLTVT.

This clonotype was observed a few times. The V gene is TRBV19, the J gene TRBJ2-7, with D tentatively TRBD1 or TRBD2 (5 bases each). The CDR3 length is 13 residues. V was trimmed by 7 bases and J by 3 bases, leaving 13 bases between them. The germline CDR1 and CDR2 sequences are LNHDA and SQIVND (reference sequence). Here the CDR3 reads CASKRGEHYEQYF. CDR3 nucleotides: TGTGCCAGTAAGAGGGGAGAACACTACGAGCAGTACTTC.

This chain uses TRBV9 with TRBJ1-1, with D tentatively TRBD1 (6 bases). There are 13 residues in the CDR3. V lost 0 bases and J 6 bases, leaving 9 bases between the germline ends. Germline loops: CDR1 SGDLS, CDR2 YYNGEE. The CDR3 DNA sequence: TGTGCCAGCAGCGTAGATGGGGGGCCTGAAGCTTTCTTT. It specifies CASSVDGGPEAFF.

The chain uses TRBV2 and TRBJ1-2; D unclear. V lost 1 base and J 3 bases, leaving 6 bases between the germline ends. The CDR3 totals 13 residues. In germline, CDR1 is SNHLY, CDR2 FYNNEI. CDR3 amino acids: CASSEGVYYGYTF. CDR3 nucleotide sequence: TGTGCCAGCAGTGAAGGGGTTTACTATGGCTACACCTTC.

This sequence joins TRBV29-1 and TRBJ2-7, with a possible D match to TRBD1 (5 bases). Per the germline V gene, CDR1 is SQVTM and CDR2 is ANQGSEA. The ends were cut back, 7 bases at V and 4 bases at J, with 11 bases in the middle. The CDR3 extends over 11 amino acids. CDR3 sequence reads: CSDTQGYEQYF. The CDR3 nucleotides are TGCAGCGACACGCAGGGTTACGAGCAGTACTTC.

On this clonotype: This may come from a read error, since a much larger clone is one base off. The V gene is TRBV19, the J gene TRBJ1-5, with D possibly matching TRBD1 (5 bases). Germline loops: CDR1 LNHDA, CDR2 SQIVND (reference sequence). V was shortened by 3 bases and J by 5 bases, with 11 bases between the two germline ends. This CDR3 region has 14 residues. DNA of the CDR3: TGTGCCAGTAGTATCAGGGAAATGTATCAGCCCCAGCATTTT. Its protein is CASSIREMYQPQHF.

This clonotype was seen only once. The V and J genes are TRBV29-1 and TRBJ1-2; no firm D call. V was cut by 8 bases and J by 2 bases, with 15 bases left in between. This CDR3 comprises 13 residues. Germline-derived CDR1 and CDR2 are SQVTM and ANQGSEA. The DNA of the CDR3 is TGCAGCCATTTCAGCCGGGAGAACTATGGCTACACCTTC. This translates into CSHFSRENYGYTF.

V is TRBV9 and J is TRBJ1-1, with 10 bases lining up with TRBD1. V shed 5 bases, J shed 5 bases, and the junction held 6 bases outside the gene matches. Germline CDR1 and CDR2: SGDLS and YYNGEE. The CDR3 length is 14 residues. Written as DNA, the CDR3 is TGTGCCAGCAGTAAGGACAGGGGGGCTACTGAAGCTTTCTTT. This gives the protein CASSKDRGATEAFF.

With respect to this clonotype: Given the absence of the conserved phenylalanine or tryptophan at the CDR3 end, a read error is likely. The V and J genes are TRBV2 and TRBJ2-3, with TRBD2 identical over 7 bases. V was clipped by 2 bases and J by 1 base; unmatched bases: 9. In germline, CDR1 is SNHLY, CDR2 FYNNEI. The CDR3 is made up of 17 amino acids. CDR3 loop: CASSEPTGLRGTDTQYV. The CDR3 DNA is TGTGCCAGCAGTGAACCTACGGGACTAAGGGGCACAGATACGCAGTATGTT.

As concerns this clonotype: Since no conserved phenylalanine or tryptophan closes the CDR3, a read error is the likely cause. The rearrangement links TRBV20-1 to TRBJ2-5; D remains unclear. From germline, CDR1 is DFQATT and CDR2 SNEGSKA (reference sequence). The CDR3 runs to 13 residues. Trimming shortened V by 0 bases and J by 2 bases, and 7 bases separated the two germline ends. The chain's CDR3 is CSARDPGQETQYL. CDR3 sequence (DNA): TGCAGTGCTAGAGATCCCGGTCAAGAGACCCAGTACCTC.

The genes are TRBV25-1 and TRBJ2-5, with TRBD2 identical over 10 bases. Germline lookup yields CDR1 MGHDK and CDR2 SYGVNS. Unmatched junction bases numbered 14, after V lost 5 bases and J lost 2 bases. The CDR3 consists of 18 residues. The CDR3 sequence: CASSPLAGVLGSQETQYF. CDR3 sequence (DNA): TGTGCCAGCAGTCCCCTAGCGGGGGTGCTGGGAAGTCAAGAGACCCAGTACTTC.

This clonotype was seen a handful of times. The V gene is TRBV7-2, the J gene TRBJ2-7; 8 bases fit TRBD1. Germline CDR1 reads SGHTA; CDR2 reads FQGNSA. The CDR3 is 14 residues long. Unmatched junction bases numbered 11, after V lost 6 bases and J lost 7 bases. The chain's CDR3 is CASSRQGASEEQYF. CDR3 nucleotide sequence: TGTGCCAGCAGTCGGCAGGGGGCGAGTGAAGAGCAGTACTTC.

In its sample, this clonotype was seen many times. The rearrangement links TRBV10-3 to TRBJ1-1; D unresolved. The CDR3 totals 14 residues. Per the germline V gene, CDR1 is ENHRY and CDR2 is SYGVKD. V dropped 10 bases and J dropped 1 base, with 16 bases sitting between them. The CDR3 reads CASTKGGGNTEAFF. CDR3 coding DNA: TGTGCCAGCACCAAGGGAGGAGGGAACACTGAAGCTTTCTTT.